Listed here are 27 T cell receptor beta chains from one sample, sequenced in a study of PD-1 blockade in classical Hodgkin lymphoma. Libraries were prepared by immunoSEQ multiplex PCR; TCRdb keeps only in-frame clonotypes and omits some of them. The sample gives about 59,000 clones, more than 90% of which show up once; 9% to 10% is in the top ten. Brentuximab vedotin exposure varied among the patients, all of whom had relapsed after autologous stem cell transplantation. The material sequenced was peripheral blood mononuclear cells (PBMCs), taken at baseline. The receptors here all came from a human donor with classical Hodgkin lymphoma.

CDR3 coding DNA: TGCGCCAGCAGCCAAACGCCGGGACTAGCGGGAGGGACCTATCTCAGGGATACGCAGTATTTT. It encodes CASSQTPGLAGGTYLRDTQYF. J is TRBJ2-3 and V is TRBV4-1; 16 nucleotides agree with TRBD2. The germline CDR1 and CDR2 sequences are MGHRA and YSYEKL. The V gene end was trimmed by 2 bases and the J gene end by 6 bases; junction bases not matched to a gene: 17. This CDR3 is built from 21 residues.

This chain links TRBV6-6 with TRBJ2-3, with D unresolved. The CDR3 consists of 12 residues. CDR1 is MNHNY, CDR2 SVGAGI, per germline (reference sequence). Deletions cut 5 bases from V and 4 bases from J, with 7 bases between. The CDR3 nucleotides are TGTGCCAGCAGTGATGCAGCAGATACGCAGTATTTT. It translates to CASSDAADTQYF.

The rearrangement uses TRBV28 and TRBJ2-7; D is uncertain. Germline lookup yields CDR1 MDHEN and CDR2 SYDVKM. The CDR3 runs 14 residues. Trimming removed 2 bases at V and 4 bases at J, with 12 bases between. CDR3 nucleotide sequence: TGTGCCAGCAGTTTAGTGGTGGCTGGATACGAGCAGTACTTC. Protein product: CASSLVVAGYEQYF.

The rearrangement links TRBV19 to TRBJ2-7; no reliable D call. The germline V and J ends were trimmed by 3 bases and 3 bases, with 18 bases remaining between them. Germline V gives CDR1 LNHDA, CDR2 SQIVND (reference sequence). This CDR3 has 16 residues. This chain's CDR3 is CASSISGSSLVYEQYF. For the CDR3, the DNA is TGTGCCAGTAGTATTTCAGGTAGTTCTCTCGTCTACGAGCAGTACTTC.

This chain connects TRBV7-3 to TRBJ2-2; TRBD2 is a possible D gene (6 bases). The germline V and J ends were trimmed by 5 bases and 5 bases, with 12 bases remaining between them. This CDR3 contains 14 residues. Germline V CDR1 and CDR2: SGHTA, FQGTGA. Written as DNA, the CDR3 is TGTGCCAGCAGCCTCGGAGGGGCTACCGGGGAGCTGTTTTTT. The encoded protein is CASSLGGATGELFF.

The CDR3, as DNA: TGCAGCGTTGCCCAGAGACTAGCGGTCCAAGAGACCCAGTACTTC. Protein: CSVAQRLAVQETQYF. The rearrangement links TRBV29-1 to TRBJ2-5, with 9 bases fitting TRBD2. This CDR3 contains 15 residues. Germline CDR1 is SQVTM and CDR2 is ANQGSEA. With V trimmed by 4 bases and J by 1 base, 7 bases remained unmatched.

The V call is TRBV5-1, the J call TRBJ2-5; TRBD1 agrees at 7 bases. Germline CDR1 SGHRS, CDR2 YFSETQ. The CDR3 runs 15 residues. With V trimmed by 4 bases and J by 2 bases, 8 bases remained unmatched. The CDR3: CASSLQWTGQETQYF. CDR3 nucleotide sequence: TGCGCCAGCAGCCTACAATGGACAGGACAAGAGACCCAGTACTTC.

This chain connects TRBV4-2 to TRBJ2-3, with D possibly TRBD2 on 5 matching bases. Germline V gene lookup returns CDR1 LGHNA and CDR2 YNFKEQ. V lost 3 bases and J lost 9, with 16 bases in between. This CDR3 is 14 amino acids long. CDR3 amino acids: CASSQMSSGSTQYF. CDR3 DNA: TGTGCCAGCAGCCAGATGTCCTCGGGGTCAACGCAGTATTTT.

The J gene is TRBJ1-2, the V gene TRBV6-5, with D tentatively TRBD1 (6 bases). CDR1 MNHEY and CDR2 SVGAGI come from the germline V gene. Trimming pared 5 bases from V and 5 bases from J, leaving 15 bases between. The CDR3 extends over 14 amino acids. CDR3 nucleotides: TGTGCCAGCAGTCAACAGGGATTTCGGTATGGCTACACCTTC. This translates into CASSQQGFRYGYTF.

The chain is built from TRBV7-8 and TRBJ2-5; TRBD1 matches 9 bases. J was trimmed by 5 bases and V by 5 bases; bases with no gene match: 6. CDR1 and CDR2 from the germline V gene are SGHVS and FQNEAQ. The CDR3 has 14 amino acids. The CDR3 spells CASSPTGGRETQYF. The CDR3 bases are TGTGCCAGCAGCCCAACAGGGGGCAGGGAGACCCAGTACTTC.

The rearrangement joins TRBV5-4 to TRBJ1-1, with 7 bases aligning to TRBD1. This CDR3 contains 16 residues. V trimming: 0 bases; J trimming: 0 bases; junction bases outside the gene matches: 5. Germline CDR1 reads SGHNT; CDR2 reads YYREEE (reference sequence). CDR3 DNA sequence: TGTGCCAGCAGCTTGGAGGCAGGGGGGGTGAACACTGAAGCTTTCTTT. It encodes CASSLEAGGVNTEAFF.

The V gene is TRBV5-1, the J gene TRBJ1-6; no definite D call. V lost 1 base to trimming and J lost 8 bases, with 7 bases between them. The CDR3 length is 13 residues. Per germline, CDR1 SGHRS and CDR2 YFSETQ. DNA for the CDR3: TGCGCCAGCAGCTTGTCGGCGGATTCACCCCTCCACTTT. The encoded protein is CASSLSADSPLHF.

This clone was recorded once. The rearrangement uses TRBV6-1 and TRBJ2-3, with D tentatively TRBD1 (6 bases). This CDR3 spans 15 amino acids. The V end lost 6 bases, the J end lost 0 bases, and 13 bases lay between the germline ends. Looked up from germline, CDR1 is MNHNS and CDR2 is SASEGT. CDR3 in amino acids: CASSYRVKSTDTQYF. DNA for the CDR3: TGTGCCAGCAGCTACAGGGTGAAAAGCACAGATACGCAGTATTTT.

The chain combines TRBV6-1 with TRBJ2-7; D remains unclear. Looked up from germline, CDR1 is MNHNS and CDR2 is SASEGT. With 8 bases removed from V and 6 bases from J, the gap between germline ends came to 8 bases. CDR3 length: 10 amino acids. The CDR3 DNA reads TGTGCCAGCGTCCACTTCGAGCAGTACTTC. Protein product: CASVHFEQYF.

With respect to this clone: The junction shows a germline mismatch at one end, possibly a read error. The chain employs TRBV5-8 and TRBJ2-5, with unresolved D. This CDR3 is built from 12 residues. Germline-derived CDR1 and CDR2 are SGHTS and YDEGEE. The CDR3 nucleotides are TGTGCCAGCACCTTGCCTCAAGAGACCCAGTACTTC. Its protein is CASTLPQETQYF.

The rearrangement links TRBV6-1 to TRBJ2-3; 7 bases match TRBD1. The V gene's germline CDR1 is MNHNS and CDR2 SASEGT. CDR3 length: 15 amino acids. After removal of 6 bases from V and 2 bases from J, the junction contained 8 bases not matched to a gene. In DNA form, the CDR3 reads TGTGCCAGCAGCGCCCTGGGACAGCCCACAGATACGCAGTATTTT. It yields the protein CASSALGQPTDTQYF.

The chain is built from TRBV5-4 and TRBJ2-3; possibly TRBD1 or TRBD2 for D (6 bases each). In germline, CDR1 is SGHNT, CDR2 YYREEE (reference sequence). The CDR3 is 17 residues long. V lost 4 bases and J 2 bases, leaving 20 bases between the germline ends. CDR3 sequence reads: CASSAGPTGAFTDTQYF. CDR3 bases: TGTGCCAGCAGCGCCGGACCGACGGGGGCCTTCACAGATACGCAGTATTTT.

The chain links TRBV30 to TRBJ1-5; weak D call: TRBD1 (6 bases). The CDR3 has 14 residues. Looked up from germline, CDR1 is GTSNPN and CDR2 is SVGIG (reference sequence). V gave up 4 bases and J gave up 4 bases, with 14 bases separating them. CDR3 DNA: TGTGCCTGGAACCCGGGACATTCTAATCAGCCCCAGCATTTT. Protein product: CAWNPGHSNQPQHF.

This clone appeared once. The genes are TRBV28 and TRBJ1-1; D is unclear. The CDR3 loop spans 14 amino acids. Looked up from germline, CDR1 is MDHEN and CDR2 is SYDVKM. V was pared by 6 bases and J by 1 base, with 12 bases between. The CDR3 DNA reads TGTGCCAGCAGATTAATTACAGAGAACACTGAAGCTTTCTTT. Translated, it gives CASRLITENTEAFF.

V gene TRBV18 combines with J gene TRBJ1-5; tentative D call: TRBD1 (5 bases). CDR1 and CDR2 from the germline V gene are KGHSH and LQKENI. CDR3 size: 16 residues. The V gene lost 3 bases and the J gene lost 3 bases, with 15 bases spanning the gap. CDR3 sequence (DNA): TGTGCCAGCTCACCGAGCCACGGGACTACCAATCAGCCCCAGCATTTT. This gives the protein CASSPSHGTTNQPQHF.

The chain is built from TRBV28 and TRBJ2-7, with TRBD1 as a possible D gene (5 bases). Per the germline V gene, CDR1 is MDHEN and CDR2 is SYDVKM. The CDR3 has 14 residues. Trimming left V 6 bases short and J 4 bases short, with 16 bases between. CDR3 nucleotides: TGTGCCAGCAGCCCTGGTGGGGCGAGATACGAGCAGTACTTC. It specifies CASSPGGARYEQYF. Full variable domain (outside the CDR3, taken from reference TRBV28 and TRBJ2-7): DVKVTQSSRYLVKRTGEKVFLECVQDMDHENMFWYRQDPGLGLRLIYFSYDVKMKEKGDIPEGYSVSREKKERFSLILESASTNQTSMYLCASSPGGARYEQYFGPGTRLTVT.

V usage is TRBV5-1 and J usage is TRBJ2-3, with 10 bases identical to TRBD1. CDR3 length equals 14 residues. The V gene end was trimmed by 3 bases and the J gene end by 5 bases; junction bases not matched to a gene: 3. CDR1 is SGHRS and CDR2 is YFSETQ in the germline V gene. CDR3 sequence (DNA): TGCGCCAGCAGCTACCGGGACAGGGGAGATACGCAGTATTTT. Its translation is CASSYRDRGDTQYF. The whole variable domain, remainder taken from reference TRBV5-1 and TRBJ2-3, is KAGVTQTPRYLIKTRGQQVTLSCSPISGHRSVSWYQQTPGQGLQFLFEYFSETQRNKGNFPGRFSGRQFSNSRSEMNVSTLELGDSALYLCASSYRDRGDTQYFGPGTRLTVL.

The rearrangement uses TRBV11-2 and TRBJ2-1; 8 bases agree with TRBD2. This CDR3 has 14 residues. The junction had 7 bases not matched to a gene; V was cut back by 5 bases and J by 7 bases. The V gene's germline CDR1 is SGHAT and CDR2 FQNNGV. CDR3: CASSPGLASNEQFF. In nucleotides, the CDR3 is TGTGCCAGCAGCCCCGGACTAGCCTCTAATGAGCAGTTCTTC.

The V call is TRBV12-2, the J call TRBJ2-3; the DNA was not compared with TRBD2, the D call given in the table. TRBV12-2 is a pseudogene. This CDR3 has 17 amino acids. The CDR3 DNA sequence: TGTGCAAGTCGCTTAGCGAGGGCGGTTTTTGACACAGATACGCAGTATTTT. Its protein is CASRLARAVFDTDTQYF.

J is TRBJ1-4 and V is TRBV5-5; D call uncertain. CDR1 is SGHKS and CDR2 is YYEKEE in the germline V gene (reference sequence). Trimming pared 4 bases from V and 5 bases from J, leaving 12 bases between. The CDR3 has 14 amino acids. For the CDR3, the DNA is TGTGCCAGCAGCCCGACCGCATTAAATGAAAAACTGTTTTTT. This codes for CASSPTALNEKLFF.

The V call is TRBV2, the J call TRBJ2-1, with D possibly matching TRBD2 (5 bases). Per germline, CDR1 SNHLY and CDR2 FYNNEI. Trimming stripped 8 bases from V and 8 bases from J, with 10 bases between. CDR3 length: 11 residues. CDR3 sequence (DNA): TGTGCCAGCGAGGGCAGCGATGAGCAGTTCTTC. It is translated as CASEGSDEQFF. The full variable domain, its missing parts supplied by reference TRBV2 and TRBJ2-1, is EPEVTQTPSHQVTQMGQEVILRCVPISNHLYFYWYRQILGQKVEFLVSFYNNEISEKSEIFDDQFSVERPDGSNFTLKIRSTKLEDSAMYFCASEGSDEQFFGPGTRLTVL.

CDR3 protein: CASSSPSARSSAFF. CDR3 nucleotide sequence: TGTGCCAGCAGCTCGCCTTCGGCTCGATCAAGCGCTTTCTTT. The chain has TRBV6-6 and TRBJ1-1; no firm D call. The CDR3 extends over 14 amino acids. Germline values: CDR1 MNHNY, CDR2 SVGAGI (reference sequence). Trimming pared 6 bases from V and 11 bases from J, leaving 22 bases between.